The clone carrying this T cell receptor beta chain was observed at least ten times. What it binds is not known. This specimen belongs to a study of cytotoxic CD8 clonotypes in ibrutinib-treated CLL. Findings of the study overall: Collection times varied between progressing and sustained-remission patients.

The junction had 6 bases not matched to a gene; V was cut back by 2 bases and J by 9 bases. The CDR3 contains 13 residues. Germline V gene data show CDR1 as SGHTA and CDR2 as FQGNSA. Targeted sequencing depth ranged from 1 in 200,000 to 1 in 1 million T cells. Sequenced by immunoSEQ multiplex PCR; TCRdb stores in-frame clones only, minus some. The profile covers about 34,000 clones, with 69% appearing a single time and about 27% taken by the ten largest. This chain links TRBV7-2 with TRBJ2-7, with 8 bases fitting TRBD1. Sequenced material: PBMCs, taken before ibrutinib treatment. This TCR was recovered from a human donor with chronic lymphocytic leukemia. Here the CDR3 DNA reads TGTGCCAGCAGCTTAACTCAGGGGGCTGGGCAGTACTTC. Its protein product is CASSLTQGAGQYF.